These 19 T cell receptor beta chains share one sample of origin, sequenced in a study of preoperative IRX-2 immunotherapy in early breast cancer. Treatment: preoperative locoregional IRX-2 cytokine immunotherapy. Libraries were prepared by immunoSEQ multiplex PCR; TCRdb keeps only in-frame clonotypes and omits some of them. The data contain 30,000 to 45,000 clones, about four fifths of them singletons. The sample consisted of lymph node tissue, taken after IRX-2 immunotherapy. These receptors all come from a human donor with breast cancer.

The J gene is TRBJ1-3, the V gene TRBV1. TRBV1 has pseudogene status. The CDR3 totals 16 residues. The CDR3 DNA follows: TGCGCCAGCAGCCAAGAGATAGCCAGCTCTGGAAACACCATATATTTT. The encoded protein is CASSQEIASSGNTIYF.

The chain couples TRBV19 to TRBJ1-5; D not resolved. The V end lost 3 bases, the J end lost 2 bases, and 14 bases lay between the germline ends. Germline values: CDR1 LNHDA, CDR2 SQIVND (reference sequence). The CDR3 runs to 16 residues. This CDR3 reads CASSIRAGDGNQPQHF. The CDR3 DNA reads as TGTGCCAGTAGTATCCGGGCTGGGGATGGCAATCAGCCCCAGCATTTT.

The chain carries TRBV7-1 and TRBJ1-2; 9 bases map to TRBD1. TRBV7-1 is an ORF for which the function is uncertain. J gave up 8 bases and V 4 bases, and 14 bases lay outside the gene matches. The CDR3 sequence is 16 residues long. CDR3 DNA: TGTGCCAGCAGCTTAGAACTGGGACAGGGTTTGGCGGGCTACACCTTC. This encodes CASSLELGQGLAGYTF.

The J gene is TRBJ1-4, the V gene TRBV7-8; 10 positions agree with TRBD1. Losses at the gene ends were 3 bases for V and 7 bases for J; bases not matched to a gene: 2. CDR3 size: 14 residues. Germline CDR1 SGHVS, CDR2 FQNEAQ. This chain's CDR3 is CASSLGQGTEKLFF. The CDR3 DNA reads as TGTGCCAGCAGCTTGGGACAGGGGACTGAAAAACTGTTTTTT.

The V call is TRBV6-8, the J call TRBJ1-1; no reliable D call. V lost 6 bases and J lost 1, with 15 bases in between. This CDR3 region has 15 residues. CDR1 MNHGY and CDR2 SAAAGT come from the germline V gene. The CDR3 nucleotides read TGTGCCAGCAGCCCTACCTTGGCAGGGAACACTGAAGCTTTCTTT. Its protein is CASSPTLAGNTEAFF.

J is TRBJ2-7 and V is TRBV11-3; 10 bases map to TRBD1. Germline trimming cut 6 bases from V and 3 bases from J; bases unmatched to any gene: 5. This CDR3 has 14 residues. The germline CDR1 and CDR2 sequences are SGHNT and YENEEA. The CDR3 protein is CASSRRDRGYEQYF. DNA of the CDR3: TGTGCCAGCAGTCGACGGGACAGGGGCTACGAGCAGTACTTC.

V is TRBV6-8 and J is TRBJ1-3; D is unclear. Trimming left V 2 bases short and J 0 bases short, with 5 bases between. The CDR3 is made up of 14 amino acids. Germline lookup yields CDR1 MNHGY and CDR2 SAAAGT. The CDR3 spells CASSYHGSGNTIYF. The CDR3 nucleotides are TGTGCCAGCAGTTACCACGGCTCTGGAAACACCATATATTTT.

This clone was seen a handful of times. V gene TRBV14 combines with J gene TRBJ2-5; TRBD2 matches at 13 bases. CDR3 length: 17 amino acids. Germline lookup yields CDR1 SGHDN and CDR2 FVKESK. Trimming removed 4 bases from V and 3 bases from J; junction bases left unmatched: 8. This CDR3 reads CASSPGGTSGVKETQYF. CDR3 coding DNA: TGTGCCAGCAGCCCGGGAGGGACTAGCGGGGTGAAAGAGACCCAGTACTTC.

The V and J genes are TRBV30 and TRBJ2-1, with 11 bases identical to TRBD2. Germline V gene sequence: CDR1 GTSNPN, CDR2 SVGIG (reference sequence). The CDR3 spans 15 residues. V dropped 8 bases and J dropped 5; count of bases not matched to a gene: 11. CDR3 residues: CALYLAGGPHNEQFF. In nucleotides, the CDR3 is TGTGCCCTATATCTAGCGGGGGGTCCCCACAATGAGCAGTTCTTC.

The V gene is TRBV6-8, the J gene TRBJ2-7; a weak D match, TRBD2 (7 bases). The CDR3 consists of 14 residues. The germline V and J ends were trimmed by 0 bases and 6 bases, with 12 bases remaining between them. The germline V gene encodes CDR1 MNHGY and CDR2 SAAAGT. CDR3 nucleotides: TGTGCCAGCAGTTACTCTCTGGGAGGGGGCGAGCAGTACTTC. Translating it yields CASSYSLGGGEQYF.

The chain uses TRBV11-3 and TRBJ2-3, with D perhaps TRBD1 (6 bases). With 6 bases removed from V and 3 bases from J, the gap between germline ends came to 13 bases. This CDR3 is 14 amino acids long. Per germline, CDR1 SGHNT and CDR2 YENEEA. The DNA of the CDR3 is TGTGCCAGCAGTGAACCAGGGGAGACAGATACGCAGTATTTT. It specifies CASSEPGETDTQYF.

The CDR3 here is CASSPLGLAGGEETQYF. Here the CDR3 DNA reads TGTGCCAGCAGCCCGCTAGGGCTAGCGGGGGGCGAAGAGACCCAGTACTTC. This chain links TRBV7-7 with TRBJ2-5; TRBD2 agrees at 11 bases. Germline V gene lookup returns CDR1 SSHAT and CDR2 FNYEAQ (reference sequence). The CDR3 contains 17 residues. After removal of 5 bases from V and 3 bases from J, the junction contained 11 bases not matched to a gene.

The genes are TRBV18 and TRBJ1-1; 7 nucleotides match TRBD1. CDR1 is KGHSH and CDR2 is LQKENI in the germline V gene. V lost 6 bases and J lost 1; bases outside the gene matches: 11. This CDR3 contains 16 residues. DNA for the CDR3: TGTGCCAGCTCTAAAGGGGGGACAGTCTCGAACACTGAAGCTTTCTTT. This gives the protein CASSKGGTVSNTEAFF.

J is TRBJ1-1 and V is TRBV6-8, with D unclear. V was cut by 4 bases and J by 0 bases, with 6 bases left in between. The CDR3 loop spans 13 amino acids. Germline CDR1 and CDR2: MNHGY and SAAAGT. The CDR3 nucleotides read TGTGCCAGCAGTTTAGACGTGAACACTGAAGCTTTCTTT. It is translated as CASSLDVNTEAFF.

DNA of the CDR3: TGTGCCAGCAGTCTTGACAGGACCACCGGGGAGCTGTTTTTT. Encoded protein: CASSLDRTTGELFF. This chain joins TRBV6-8 and TRBJ2-2; D is possibly TRBD1 (6 bases). Between the trimmed V and J ends, which lost 5 bases and 4 bases, there was a span of 11 bases. The CDR3 has 14 amino acids. Germline V gives CDR1 MNHGY, CDR2 SAAAGT.

The chain links TRBV28 to TRBJ1-1; D not resolved. This CDR3 region has 13 residues. CDR1 and CDR2 from the germline V gene are MDHEN and SYDVKM. V lost 3 bases to trimming and J lost 4 bases, with 9 bases between them. The CDR3 DNA reads TGTGCCAGCAGTTTTCCGACGGGCACTGAAGCTTTCTTT. Amino acid sequence: CASSFPTGTEAFF.

This rearrangement joins TRBV30 to TRBJ2-5, with D tentatively TRBD1 (5 bases). This CDR3 is built from 13 residues. Germline V gene sequence: CDR1 GTSNPN, CDR2 SVGIG (reference sequence). The ends were cut back, 1 base at V and 0 bases at J, with 6 bases in the middle. The CDR3 nucleotides are TGTGCCTGGAGTGAGGGGTACCAAGAGACCCAGTACTTC. Protein product: CAWSEGYQETQYF. Based on the CDR3 plus reference TRBV30 and TRBJ2-5, the full variable domain is SQTIHQWPATLVQPVGSPLSLECTVEGTSNPNLYWYRQAAGRGLQLLFYSVGIGQISSEVPQNLSASRPQDRQFILSSKKLLLSDSGFYLCAWSEGYQETQYFGPGTRLLVL.

The V and J genes are TRBV11-3 and TRBJ1-2, with a tentative D call TRBD1 (6 bases). CDR1 is SGHNT, CDR2 YENEEA, per germline. V lost 6 bases and J lost 4, with 18 bases in between. The CDR3 totals 15 residues. The CDR3, as DNA: TGTGCCAGCAGTCTTGAGGGGGTGGTCAGCTATGGCTACACCTTC. Protein: CASSLEGVVSYGYTF. The full variable domain, with the rest looked up from reference TRBV11-3 and TRBJ1-2, is EAGVVQSPRYKIIEKKQPVAFWCNPISGHNTLYWYLQNLGQGPELLIRYENEEAVDDSQLPKDRFSAERLKGVDSTLKIQPAELGDSAVYLCASSLEGVVSYGYTFGSGTRLTVV.

This clone was detected a few times. V is TRBV6-8 and J is TRBJ1-2; D ambiguous. V was shortened by 0 bases and J by 1 base, with 3 bases between the two germline ends. The germline CDR1 and CDR2 sequences are MNHGY and SAAAGT. The CDR3 is 13 residues long. The CDR3 spells CASSYSYNYGYTF. CDR3 DNA: TGTGCCAGCAGTTACTCGTATAACTATGGCTACACCTTC.